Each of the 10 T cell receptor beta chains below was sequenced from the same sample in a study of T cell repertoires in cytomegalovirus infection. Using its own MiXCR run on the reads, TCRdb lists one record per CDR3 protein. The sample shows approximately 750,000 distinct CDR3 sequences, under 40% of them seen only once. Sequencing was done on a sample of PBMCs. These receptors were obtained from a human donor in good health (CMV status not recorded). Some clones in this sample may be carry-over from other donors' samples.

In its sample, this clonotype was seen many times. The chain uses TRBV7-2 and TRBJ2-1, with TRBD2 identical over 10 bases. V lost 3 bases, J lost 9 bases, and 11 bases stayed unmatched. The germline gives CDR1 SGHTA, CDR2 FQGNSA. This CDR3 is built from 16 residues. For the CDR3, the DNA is TGTGCCAGCAGCTTCGGACCGGGACTAGCGTCGGTTGAGCAGTTCTTC. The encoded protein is CASSFGPGLASVEQFF.

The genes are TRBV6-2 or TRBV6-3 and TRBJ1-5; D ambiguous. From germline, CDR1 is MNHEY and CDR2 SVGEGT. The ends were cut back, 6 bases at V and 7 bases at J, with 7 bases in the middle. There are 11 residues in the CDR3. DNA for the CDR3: TGTGCCAGCAGCCGAGGGCAGCCCCAGCATTTT. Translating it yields CASSRGQPQHF.

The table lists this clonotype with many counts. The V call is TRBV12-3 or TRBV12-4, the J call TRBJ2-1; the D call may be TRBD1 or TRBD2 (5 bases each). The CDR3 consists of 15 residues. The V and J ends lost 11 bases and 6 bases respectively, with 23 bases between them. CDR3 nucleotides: TGTGCCGGGGGAGTACGGGGTACCCCCCGCAATGAGCAGTTCTTC. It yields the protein CAGGVRGTPRNEQFF.

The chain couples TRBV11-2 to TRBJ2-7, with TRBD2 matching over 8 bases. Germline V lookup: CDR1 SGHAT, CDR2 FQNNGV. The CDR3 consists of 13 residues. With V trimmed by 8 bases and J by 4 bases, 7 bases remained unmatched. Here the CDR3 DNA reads TGTGCCAGCTCCAGCGGGAGACCATACGAGCAGTACTTC. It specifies CASSSGRPYEQYF.

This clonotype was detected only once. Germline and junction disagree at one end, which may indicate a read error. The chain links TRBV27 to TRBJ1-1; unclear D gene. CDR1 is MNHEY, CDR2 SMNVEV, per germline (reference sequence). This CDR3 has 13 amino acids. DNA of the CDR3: TGTGCCATCAGTTTAGGGCCCCGGACTGAAGCTTTCTTT. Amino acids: CAISLGPRTEAFF.

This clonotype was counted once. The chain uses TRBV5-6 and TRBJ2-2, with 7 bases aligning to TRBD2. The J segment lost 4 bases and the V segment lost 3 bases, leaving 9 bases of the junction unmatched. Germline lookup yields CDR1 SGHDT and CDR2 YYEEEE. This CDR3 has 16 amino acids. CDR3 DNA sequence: TGTGCCAGCAGCTACGGCGGGAGAGTTAGCACCGGGGAGCTGTTTTTT. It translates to CASSYGGRVSTGELFF.

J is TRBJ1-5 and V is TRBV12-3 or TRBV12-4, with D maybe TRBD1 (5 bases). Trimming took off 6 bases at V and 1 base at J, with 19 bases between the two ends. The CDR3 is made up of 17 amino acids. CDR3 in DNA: TGTGCCAGCAGCCTAAGCGGGGCAGGGTCAAGCAATCAGCCCCAGCATTTT. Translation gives CASSLSGAGSSNQPQHF.

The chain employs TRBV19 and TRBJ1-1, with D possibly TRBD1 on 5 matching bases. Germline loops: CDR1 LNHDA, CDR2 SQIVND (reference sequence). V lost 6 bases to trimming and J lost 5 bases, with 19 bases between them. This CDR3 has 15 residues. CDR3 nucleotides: TGTGCCAGTAGATCGAATAGGGGAAGGAGAACTGAAGCTTTCTTT. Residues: CASRSNRGRRTEAFF.

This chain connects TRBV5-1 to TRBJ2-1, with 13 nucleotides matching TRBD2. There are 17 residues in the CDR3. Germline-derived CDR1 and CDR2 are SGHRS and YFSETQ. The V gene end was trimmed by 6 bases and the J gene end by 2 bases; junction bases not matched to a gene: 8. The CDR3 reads CASNGLAGVGTYNEQFF. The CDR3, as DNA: TGCGCCAGCAACGGACTAGCGGGAGTGGGGACCTACAATGAGCAGTTCTTC.

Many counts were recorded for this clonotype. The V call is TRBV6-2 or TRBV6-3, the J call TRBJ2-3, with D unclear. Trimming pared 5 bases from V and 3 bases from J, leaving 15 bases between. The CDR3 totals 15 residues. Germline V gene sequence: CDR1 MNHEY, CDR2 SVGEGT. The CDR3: CASSPTLRITDTQYF. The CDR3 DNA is TGTGCCAGCAGTCCGACCCTAAGAATAACAGATACGCAGTATTTT.